The 31 T cell receptor beta chains below come from one sample, sequenced in a study of blood T cell repertoires in COVID-19. Clones were sequenced by immunoSEQ multiplex PCR, and TCRdb holds only the in-frame ones, with some missing. The table shows 200,000 to 250,000 clones, with more than 80% occurring only once. Material: peripheral blood. The receptors stem from a woman aged 30 to 39 with COVID-19, enrolled during active disease.

The chain combines TRBV25-1 with TRBJ1-1, with 9 bases aligning to TRBD1. With 8 bases clipped from V and 11 bases from J, the junction kept 9 bases outside the gene matches. Germline V gene sequence: CDR1 MGHDK, CDR2 SYGVNS. The CDR3 totals 12 residues. CDR3 nucleotide sequence: TGTGCCAGCGGGCCGGGACAGGGAGGGGCTTTCTTT. This encodes CASGPGQGGAFF.

The chain employs TRBV27 and TRBJ1-2, with a possible D match to TRBD1 (5 bases). Germline CDR1 reads MNHEY; CDR2 reads SMNVEV (reference sequence). The CDR3 is 14 residues long. Between the trimmed V and J ends, which lost 9 bases and 4 bases, there was a span of 18 bases. CDR3 residues: CASSIRQSVYGYTF. The CDR3 nucleotides are TGTGCCAGTTCGATCCGACAGTCAGTCTATGGCTACACCTTC.

The rearrangement uses TRBV9 and TRBJ2-7; TRBD2 matches 7 bases. The germline V gene encodes CDR1 SGDLS and CDR2 YYNGEE. This CDR3 comprises 16 residues. V was clipped by 0 bases and J by 2 bases; unmatched bases: 8. CDR3 region: CASSVGAGRAAYEQYF. In nucleotides, the CDR3 is TGTGCCAGCAGCGTAGGGGCAGGGAGGGCCGCCTACGAGCAGTACTTC. The whole variable domain, filled in from reference TRBV9 and TRBJ2-7, reads DSGVTQTPKHLITATGQRVTLRCSPRSGDLSVYWYQQSLDQGLQFLIQYYNGEERAKGNILERFSAQQFPDLHSELNLSSLELGDSALYFCASSVGAGRAAYEQYFGPGTRLTVT.

The chain employs TRBV5-6 and TRBJ2-1; 9 bases are shared with TRBD2. Germline trimming cut 3 bases from V and 2 bases from J; bases unmatched to any gene: 9. The CDR3 has 17 residues. The germline V gene encodes CDR1 SGHDT and CDR2 YYEEEE. CDR3 sequence (DNA): TGTGCCAGCAGCTCAGCAGCGGCGGGGGGGCCCTACAATGAGCAGTTCTTC. As protein: CASSSAAAGGPYNEQFF. Combining the CDR3 with reference TRBV5-6 and TRBJ2-1 gives the whole variable domain DAGVTQSPTHLIKTRGQQVTLRCSPKSGHDTVSWYQQALGQGPQFIFQYYEEEERQRGNFPDRFSGHQFPNYSSELNVNALLLGDSALYLCASSSAAAGGPYNEQFFGPGTRLTVL.

V is TRBV29-1 and J is TRBJ2-4; D perhaps matches TRBD1 (5 bases). Deletions cut 0 bases from V and 4 bases from J, with 10 bases between. CDR1 is SQVTM and CDR2 is ANQGSEA in the germline V gene. The CDR3 contains 14 residues. The DNA for the CDR3 is TGCAGCGTTGAAGATCGACAGAAAAAAAACATTCAGTACTTC. This codes for CSVEDRQKKNIQYF.

The chain carries TRBV6-6 and TRBJ2-7; TRBD1 matches at 9 bases. V was pared by 7 bases and J by 2 bases, with 12 bases of the junction left unmatched. The CDR3 has 16 amino acids. Germline CDR1 reads MNHNY; CDR2 reads SVGAGI (reference sequence). The CDR3 bases are TGTGCCAGCATCTCCCGGACAGGGGAAATTCCCTACGAGCAGTACTTC. It encodes CASISRTGEIPYEQYF.

This clone was seen repeatedly, ten times or more. This chain uses TRBV6-5 with TRBJ2-5; 7 bases match TRBD2. This CDR3 is built from 16 residues. Germline lookup yields CDR1 MNHEY and CDR2 SVGAGI. V lost 4 bases to trimming and J lost 3 bases; unmatched junction nucleotides: 11. The CDR3 DNA reads as TGTGCCAGCAGTTGGTTGGTTGGCGGGGGAGAAGAGACCCAGTACTTC. Translation gives CASSWLVGGGEETQYF.

V and J are TRBV6-1 and TRBJ2-1, with D possibly TRBD2 on 5 matching bases. Germline V CDR1 and CDR2: MNHNS, SASEGT. V lost 1 base to trimming and J lost 3 bases, with 13 bases between them. The CDR3 totals 16 residues. CDR3 DNA sequence: TGTGCCAGCAGTGAAGGACGGACTCACCTCTACAATGAGCAGTTCTTC. Amino acids: CASSEGRTHLYNEQFF.

This clone was observed a single time. The chain couples TRBV4-3 to TRBJ2-5; a possible D gene is TRBD1 (6 bases). The CDR3 is 15 amino acids. Trimming took off 2 bases at V and 4 bases at J, with 14 bases between the two ends. CDR1 is LGHNA and CDR2 is YSLEER in the germline V gene. CDR3 bases: TGCGCCAGCAGCCAATACACAGGGTTAGGAGAGACCCAGTACTTC. It encodes CASSQYTGLGETQYF.

The rearrangement uses TRBV25-1 and TRBJ2-7; tentatively, D is TRBD1 (5 bases). Germline V gene sequence: CDR1 MGHDK, CDR2 SYGVNS. Trimming took off 5 bases at V and 4 bases at J, with 24 bases between the two ends. This CDR3 comprises 17 residues. The CDR3 DNA reads as TGTGCCAGCAGTCCCCCCCATGTGGGGCTCGCGGCGTACGAGCAGTACTTC. This encodes CASSPPHVGLAAYEQYF.

The chain recombines TRBV27 with TRBJ2-5, with 16 positions matching TRBD2. The V and J ends lost 7 bases and 2 bases, in that order; junction bases with no gene match: 7. Per germline, CDR1 MNHEY and CDR2 SMNVEV (reference sequence). The CDR3 contains 17 residues. CDR3 nucleotides: TGTGCCAGCAAAGAACCGGGACTAGCGGGGGGGCAAGAGACCCAGTACTTC. This sequence encodes CASKEPGLAGGQETQYF.

The chain joins TRBV12-3 or TRBV12-4 to TRBJ2-1; TRBD2 is a possible D gene (6 bases). V was cut by 6 bases and J by 4 bases, with 10 bases left in between. There are 13 residues in the CDR3. The CDR3 sequence: CASSASGYNEQFF. CDR3 bases: TGTGCCAGCAGCGCCAGCGGGTACAATGAGCAGTTCTTC.

The V and J genes are TRBV4-3 and TRBJ2-1; 8 positions match TRBD1. This CDR3 is 17 amino acids long. Germline trimming cut 1 base from V and 6 bases from J; bases unmatched to any gene: 11. Germline CDR1 reads LGHNA; CDR2 reads YSLEER. The CDR3 DNA is TGCGCCAGCAGCCAAGTTATTGAGACAGGGGCGACCAATGAGCAGTTCTTC. It codes for CASSQVIETGATNEQFF.

The CDR3 here is CASSYAGEKLFF. CDR3 bases: TGTGCCAGCAGTTATGCAGGTGAAAAACTGTTTTTT. The chain combines TRBV12-3 or TRBV12-4 with TRBJ1-4; D is unresolved. The V end lost 4 bases, the J end lost 7 bases, and 7 bases lay between the germline ends. This CDR3 region has 12 residues.

The genes are TRBV6-2 or TRBV6-3 and TRBJ1-2; TRBD1 agrees at 7 bases. CDR3 length: 15 amino acids. The germline V gene has CDR1 MNHEY and CDR2 SVGEGT. J was trimmed by 2 bases and V by 5 bases; bases with no gene match: 8. The CDR3 bases are TGTGCCAGCAGTCACCGACAGACAGGGAACTATGGCTACACCTTC. Its translation is CASSHRQTGNYGYTF.

The V call is TRBV28, the J call TRBJ2-3; TRBD2 matches at 7 bases. The ends lost 3 bases at V and 0 bases at J; junction bases unmatched: 3. The CDR3 contains 15 residues. Germline values: CDR1 MDHEN, CDR2 SYDVKM. For the CDR3, the DNA is TGTGCCAGCAGTTTGGGGCGGGGGAGCACAGATACGCAGTATTTT. It yields the protein CASSLGRGSTDTQYF.

The CDR3 nucleotides read TGTGCCAGCCGTACAGGGACTGAAGCTTTCTTT. Translated, it gives CASRTGTEAFF. J is TRBJ1-1 and V is TRBV5-4; perhaps TRBD1 as D (6 bases). This CDR3 has 11 residues. Per the germline V gene, CDR1 is SGHNT and CDR2 is YYREEE (reference sequence). Trimming removed 7 bases from V and 5 bases from J, with 9 bases in between. Full variable domain (outside the CDR3, taken from reference TRBV5-4 and TRBJ1-1): ETGVTQSPTHLIKTRGQQVTLRCSSQSGHNTVSWYQQALGQGPQFIFQYYREEENGRGNFPPRFSGLQFPNYSSELNVNALELDDSALYLCASRTGTEAFFGQGTRLTVV.

This clone was observed once. The genes are TRBV7-9 and TRBJ2-7, with no clear D. CDR1 is SEHNR and CDR2 is FQNEAQ in the germline V gene (reference sequence). The V and J ends lost 3 bases and 5 bases respectively, with 17 bases between them. The CDR3 is made up of 15 amino acids. The CDR3 DNA reads as TGTGCCAGCAGCTTGGCGGCTGGTAGTGTCCACGAGCAGTACTTC. It yields the protein CASSLAAGSVHEQYF.

V and J are TRBV7-9 and TRBJ2-1, with D hard to call. The CDR3 totals 15 residues. Trimming removed 5 bases from V and 6 bases from J, with 17 bases in between. Per germline, CDR1 SEHNR and CDR2 FQNEAQ (reference sequence). This CDR3 is CASSPRVLSSNEQFF. Written as DNA, the CDR3 is TGTGCCAGCAGCCCTCGGGTTCTAAGTAGCAATGAGCAGTTCTTC.

The rearrangement uses TRBV5-1 and TRBJ2-1; 7 nucleotides match TRBD1. Germline V gene lookup returns CDR1 SGHRS and CDR2 YFSETQ. The CDR3 runs to 13 residues. After removal of 4 bases from V and 7 bases from J, the junction contained 5 bases not matched to a gene. Here the CDR3 DNA reads TGCGCCAGCAGCGACTTACAGGGGAATGAGCAGTTCTTC. Amino acids: CASSDLQGNEQFF.

The gene calls are TRBV3-1 (or the pseudogene TRBV3-2) and TRBJ1-1, with D hard to call. The CDR3 is made up of 13 amino acids. Germline V gives CDR1 LGHDT, CDR2 YNNKEL (reference sequence). V was pared by 7 bases and J by 5 bases, with 14 bases between. CDR3 in amino acids: CASTREGLTEAFF. In DNA, the CDR3 is TGTGCCAGCACCCGGGAGGGATTGACTGAAGCTTTCTTT.

The chain uses TRBV7-2 and TRBJ2-5; tentatively, D is TRBD1 (5 bases). The CDR3 covers 15 residues. Trimming took 5 bases from V and 5 from J, leaving 18 bases between them. Looked up from germline, CDR1 is SGHTA and CDR2 is FQGNSA. The chain's CDR3 is CASSPQGDSFETQYF. CDR3 nucleotide sequence: TGTGCCAGCAGCCCTCAAGGAGACAGTTTCGAGACCCAGTACTTC.

The chain recombines TRBV5-1 with TRBJ2-1; 11 bases fit TRBD2. CDR1 and CDR2 from the germline V gene are SGHRS and YFSETQ. V shed 4 bases and J 1 base; nucleotides not matched to a gene: 4. The CDR3 spans 16 residues. The CDR3 sequence is CASSQLAGASYNEQFF. CDR3 bases: TGCGCCAGCAGCCAACTAGCGGGGGCTTCCTACAATGAGCAGTTCTTC.

The chain links TRBV10-3 to TRBJ2-7, with D unclear. The CDR3 contains 14 residues. V was trimmed by 1 base and J by 0 bases, leaving 7 bases between them. The germline gives CDR1 ENHRY, CDR2 SYGVKD. CDR3 in DNA: TGTGCCATCAGTGAGTTAGAGCGCTCCTACGAGCAGTACTTC. It codes for CAISELERSYEQYF.

V usage is TRBV7-3 and J usage is TRBJ2-7; 9 nucleotides line up with TRBD1. The CDR3 is 15 residues long. Losses at the gene ends were 3 bases for V and 1 base for J; bases not matched to a gene: 4. Germline CDR1 and CDR2: SGHTA and FQGTGA. The CDR3 region is CASSLTGTGSYEQYF. CDR3 nucleotide sequence: TGTGCCAGCAGCTTGACCGGGACAGGGTCCTACGAGCAGTACTTC.

This clone was counted between two and nine times. This chain links TRBV18 with TRBJ2-5; 14 nucleotides agree with TRBD2. V lost 4 bases to trimming and J lost 6 bases; unmatched junction nucleotides: 4. The CDR3 covers 15 residues. Germline V gene lookup returns CDR1 KGHSH and CDR2 LQKENI. As DNA, the CDR3 is TGTGCCAGCTCACAGGGACTAGCGGGAGTCAAGACCCAGTACTTC. Translating gives CASSQGLAGVKTQYF.

The chain employs TRBV29-1 and TRBJ2-7; 9 positions agree with TRBD1. The CDR3 runs 13 residues. Germline-derived CDR1 and CDR2 are SQVTM and ANQGSEA. Unmatched junction bases numbered 6, after V lost 6 bases and J lost 3 bases. The CDR3: CSVLSTGGYEQYF. The CDR3 region has the DNA TGCAGCGTATTATCGACAGGGGGCTACGAGCAGTACTTC.

The V and J genes are TRBV28 and TRBJ1-1; D is possibly TRBD1 (5 bases). This CDR3 is 16 amino acids long. Trimming removed 3 bases from V and 1 base from J, with 15 bases in between. Looked up from germline, CDR1 is MDHEN and CDR2 is SYDVKM. DNA of the CDR3: TGTGCCAGCAGTTTCCCTTTACGGGGGGGGAACACTGAAGCTTTCTTT. Translation: CASSFPLRGGNTEAFF.

The V gene is TRBV7-9, the J gene TRBJ1-5, with TRBD1 matching 7 bases. Germline V gene lookup returns CDR1 SEHNR and CDR2 FQNEAQ (reference sequence). V shed 4 bases and J 6 bases; nucleotides not matched to a gene: 9. The CDR3 runs 15 residues. CDR3 sequence (DNA): TGTGCCAGCAGCTCCGACAGGGAAGTTGGTCAGCCCCAGCATTTT. It translates to CASSSDREVGQPQHF.

The chain carries TRBV5-6 and TRBJ1-3, with 7 bases lining up with TRBD1. CDR3 size: 15 residues. Germline V gives CDR1 SGHDT, CDR2 YYEEEE. Trimming took 4 bases from V and 4 from J; bases not matched to a gene: 8. The CDR3: CASSPGQTPGNTIYF. CDR3 sequence (DNA): TGTGCCAGCAGCCCGGGACAGACTCCCGGAAACACCATATATTTT.

As to this clone: One end of the junction fails to match germline, which may point to a read error. The chain employs TRBV11-2 and TRBJ2-7, with 15 bases identical to TRBD2. Germline CDR1 is SGHAT and CDR2 is FQNNGV. The CDR3 is 18 amino acids. The CDR3 DNA reads TGTGTCAGCAGCCCGCGGGGACTAGCGGGGGGCCGCTCCTACGAGCAGTACTTC. The encoded protein is CVSSPRGLAGGRSYEQYF.